The clone carrying this T cell receptor beta chain was detected many times. At one boundary the junction diverges from the germline segment, which might be a read error. This specimen belongs to a study of CD8 T cells in ankylosing spondylitis. A single record per CDR3 protein comes from TCRdb applying MiXCR to the 5' RACE reads. The sample records about 140,000 distinct CDR3 sequences, roughly 8% being singletons. Germline values: CDR1 SSHAT, CDR2 FNYEAQ (reference sequence). The CDR3 is made up of 15 amino acids. This chain connects TRBV7-7 to TRBJ2-2, with D perhaps TRBD2 (7 bases). The sample was synovial fluid, either unsorted or a sorted T cell fraction (not recorded which). This sequence originates from a male donor with ankylosing spondylitis. The CDR3 loop is CASSLARGGSGELFF. Written as DNA, the CDR3 is TGTGCTAGCAGCTTAGCGCGCGGGGGCTCCGGGGAGCTGTTTTTT.